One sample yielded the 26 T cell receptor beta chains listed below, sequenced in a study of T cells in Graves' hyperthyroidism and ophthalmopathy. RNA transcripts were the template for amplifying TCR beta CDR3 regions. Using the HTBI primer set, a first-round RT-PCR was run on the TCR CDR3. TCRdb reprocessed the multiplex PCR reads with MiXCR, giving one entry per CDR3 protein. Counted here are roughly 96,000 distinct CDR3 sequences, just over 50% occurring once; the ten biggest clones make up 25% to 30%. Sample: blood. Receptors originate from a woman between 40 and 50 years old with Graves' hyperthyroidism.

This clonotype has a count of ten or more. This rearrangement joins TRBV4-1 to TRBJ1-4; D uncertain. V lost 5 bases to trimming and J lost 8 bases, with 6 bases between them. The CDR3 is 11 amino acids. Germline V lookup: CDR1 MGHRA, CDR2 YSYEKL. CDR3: CASSKVEKLFF. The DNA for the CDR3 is TGCGCCAGCAGCAAGGTGGAAAAACTGTTTTTT.

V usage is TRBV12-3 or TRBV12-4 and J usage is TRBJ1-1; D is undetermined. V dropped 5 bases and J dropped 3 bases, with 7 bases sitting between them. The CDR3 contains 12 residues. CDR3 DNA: TGTGCCAGCAGTCCATTCGACACTGAAGCTTTCTTT. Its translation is CASSPFDTEAFF.

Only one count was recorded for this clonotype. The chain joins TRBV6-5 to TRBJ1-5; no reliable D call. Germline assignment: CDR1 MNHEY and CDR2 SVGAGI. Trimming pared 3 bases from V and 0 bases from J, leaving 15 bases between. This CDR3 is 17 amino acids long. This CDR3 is CASSYTWTVNSNQPQHF. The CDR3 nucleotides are TGTGCCAGCAGTTATACTTGGACGGTCAATAGCAATCAGCCCCAGCATTTT.

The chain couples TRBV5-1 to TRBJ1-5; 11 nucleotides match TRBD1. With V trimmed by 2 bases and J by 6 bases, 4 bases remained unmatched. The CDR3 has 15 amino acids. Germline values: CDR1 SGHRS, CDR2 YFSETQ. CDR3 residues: CASSFGQGAGQPQHF. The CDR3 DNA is TGCGCCAGCAGCTTCGGACAGGGGGCAGGTCAGCCCCAGCATTTT. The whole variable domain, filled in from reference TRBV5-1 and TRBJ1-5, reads KAGVTQTPRYLIKTRGQQVTLSCSPISGHRSVSWYQQTPGQGLQFLFEYFSETQRNKGNFPGRFSGRQFSNSRSEMNVSTLELGDSALYLCASSFGQGAGQPQHFGDGTRLSIL.

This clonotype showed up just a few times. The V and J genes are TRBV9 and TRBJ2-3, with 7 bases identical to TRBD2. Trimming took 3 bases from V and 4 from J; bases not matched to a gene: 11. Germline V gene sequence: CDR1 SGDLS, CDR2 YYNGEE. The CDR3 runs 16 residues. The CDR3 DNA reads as TGTGCCAGCAGCGCGTTTGCGGGAGTTTTTCCAGATACGCAGTATTTT. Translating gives CASSAFAGVFPDTQYF.

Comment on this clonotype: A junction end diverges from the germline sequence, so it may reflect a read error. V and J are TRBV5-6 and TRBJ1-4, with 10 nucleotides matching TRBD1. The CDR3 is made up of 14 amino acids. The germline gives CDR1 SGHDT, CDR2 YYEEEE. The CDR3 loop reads CTSSRGTGDEKLVF. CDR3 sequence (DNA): TGTACCAGCAGCCGCGGGACAGGGGACGAAAAACTGGTTTTT.

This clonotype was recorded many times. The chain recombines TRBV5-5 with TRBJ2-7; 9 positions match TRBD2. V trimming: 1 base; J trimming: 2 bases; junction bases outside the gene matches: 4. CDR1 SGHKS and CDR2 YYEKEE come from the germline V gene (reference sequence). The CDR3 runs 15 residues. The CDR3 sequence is CASSLFLAGPYEQYF. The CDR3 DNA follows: TGTGCCAGCAGCTTGTTTCTAGCGGGACCCTACGAGCAGTACTTC.

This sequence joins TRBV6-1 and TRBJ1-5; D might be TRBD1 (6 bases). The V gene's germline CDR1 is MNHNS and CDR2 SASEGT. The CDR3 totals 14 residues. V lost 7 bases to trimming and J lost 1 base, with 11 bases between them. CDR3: CASKARGSNQPQHF. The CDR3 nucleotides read TGTGCCAGCAAGGCGAGGGGGAGCAATCAGCCCCAGCATTTT.

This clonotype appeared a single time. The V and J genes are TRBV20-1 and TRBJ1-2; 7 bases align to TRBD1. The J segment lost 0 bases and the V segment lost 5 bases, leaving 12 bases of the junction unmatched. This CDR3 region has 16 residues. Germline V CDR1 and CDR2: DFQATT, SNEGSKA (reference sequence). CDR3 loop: CSAPMRGTATNYGYTF. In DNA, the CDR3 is TGCAGTGCTCCCATGCGGGGGACAGCCACTAACTATGGCTACACCTTC.

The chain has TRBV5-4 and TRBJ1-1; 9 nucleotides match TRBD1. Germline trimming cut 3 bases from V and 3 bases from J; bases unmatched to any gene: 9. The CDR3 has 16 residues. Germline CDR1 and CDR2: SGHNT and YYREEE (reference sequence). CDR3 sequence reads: CASSSGTGFSDTEAFF. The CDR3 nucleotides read TGTGCCAGCAGCTCCGGGACAGGGTTCAGTGACACTGAAGCTTTCTTT.

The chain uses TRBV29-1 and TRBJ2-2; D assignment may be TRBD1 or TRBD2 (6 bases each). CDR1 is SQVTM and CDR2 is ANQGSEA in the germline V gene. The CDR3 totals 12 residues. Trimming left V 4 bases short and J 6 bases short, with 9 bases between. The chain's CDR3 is CSVAGAAGELFF. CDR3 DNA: TGCAGCGTTGCGGGGGCGGCCGGGGAGCTGTTTTTT.

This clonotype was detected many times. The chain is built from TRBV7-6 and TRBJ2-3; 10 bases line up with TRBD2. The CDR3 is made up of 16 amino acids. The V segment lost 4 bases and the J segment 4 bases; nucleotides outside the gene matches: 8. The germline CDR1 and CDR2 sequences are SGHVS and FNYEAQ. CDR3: CASSSLRGLAADTQYF. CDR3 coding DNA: TGTGCCAGCAGCTCTCTCCGTGGACTAGCGGCAGATACGCAGTATTTT.

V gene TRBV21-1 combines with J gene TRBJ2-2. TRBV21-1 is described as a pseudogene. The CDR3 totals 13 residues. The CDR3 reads CASKQGWTGELFF. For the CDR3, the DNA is TGTGCCAGCAAGCAGGGGTGGACCGGGGAGCTGTTTTTT.

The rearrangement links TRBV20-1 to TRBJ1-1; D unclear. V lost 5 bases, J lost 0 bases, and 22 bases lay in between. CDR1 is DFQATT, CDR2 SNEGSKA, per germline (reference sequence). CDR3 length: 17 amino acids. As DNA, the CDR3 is TGCAGTGCTGGAGGTTCCTCCGGAAAAAGGGTGAACACTGAAGCTTTCTTT. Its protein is CSAGGSSGKRVNTEAFF.

CDR3 DNA: TGTGCCAGCGTTGGCCACAACCAAGAGACCCAGTACTTC. This gives the protein CASVGHNQETQYF. The chain combines TRBV11-2 with TRBJ2-5; no definite D call. Germline CDR1 is SGHAT and CDR2 is FQNNGV. V dropped 8 bases and J dropped 0 bases, with 10 bases sitting between them. The length of the CDR3 is 13 residues.

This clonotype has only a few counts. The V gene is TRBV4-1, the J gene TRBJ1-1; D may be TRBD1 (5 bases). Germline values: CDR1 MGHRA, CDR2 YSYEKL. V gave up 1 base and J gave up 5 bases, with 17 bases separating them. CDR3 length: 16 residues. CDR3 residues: CASSQAGRGARTEAFF. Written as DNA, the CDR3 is TGCGCCAGCAGCCAAGCGGGACGTGGGGCGCGGACTGAAGCTTTCTTT.

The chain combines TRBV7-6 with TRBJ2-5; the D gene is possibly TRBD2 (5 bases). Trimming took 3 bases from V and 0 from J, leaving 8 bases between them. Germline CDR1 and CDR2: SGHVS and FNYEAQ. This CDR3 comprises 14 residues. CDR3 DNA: TGTGCCAGCAGCTTCGAGGACTACCAAGAGACCCAGTACTTC. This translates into CASSFEDYQETQYF.

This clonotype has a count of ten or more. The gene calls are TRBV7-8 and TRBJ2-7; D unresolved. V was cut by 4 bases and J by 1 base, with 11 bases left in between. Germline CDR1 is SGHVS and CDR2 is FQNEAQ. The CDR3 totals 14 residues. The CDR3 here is CASSSTELSYEQYF. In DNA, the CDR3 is TGTGCCAGCAGCTCAACTGAACTTTCCTACGAGCAGTACTTC.

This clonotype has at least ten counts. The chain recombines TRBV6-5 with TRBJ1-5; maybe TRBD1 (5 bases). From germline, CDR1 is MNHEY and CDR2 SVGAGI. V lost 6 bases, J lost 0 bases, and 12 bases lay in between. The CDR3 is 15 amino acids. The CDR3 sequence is CASSPGHYSNQPQHF. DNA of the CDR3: TGTGCCAGCAGCCCCGGACACTATAGCAATCAGCCCCAGCATTTT.

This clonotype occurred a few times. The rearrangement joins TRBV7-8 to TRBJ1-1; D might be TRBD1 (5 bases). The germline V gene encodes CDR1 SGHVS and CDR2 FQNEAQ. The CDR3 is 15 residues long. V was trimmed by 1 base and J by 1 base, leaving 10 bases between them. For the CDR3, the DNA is TGTGCCAGCAGCTTAGGGAGGGGAACGAACACTGAAGCTTTCTTT. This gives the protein CASSLGRGTNTEAFF.

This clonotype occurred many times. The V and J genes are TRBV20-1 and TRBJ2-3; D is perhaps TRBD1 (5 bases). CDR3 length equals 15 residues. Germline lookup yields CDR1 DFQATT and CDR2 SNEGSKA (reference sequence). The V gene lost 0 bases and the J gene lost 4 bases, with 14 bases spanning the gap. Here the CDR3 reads CSARDGQGRADTQYF. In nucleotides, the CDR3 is TGCAGTGCTAGAGACGGGCAGGGCCGCGCAGATACGCAGTATTTT.

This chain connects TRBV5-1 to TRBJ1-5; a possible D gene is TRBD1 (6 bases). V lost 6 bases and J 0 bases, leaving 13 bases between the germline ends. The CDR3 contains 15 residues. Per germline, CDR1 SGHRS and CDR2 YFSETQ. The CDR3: CASTRDTDSNQPQHF. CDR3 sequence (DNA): TGCGCCAGCACCCGGGACACGGATAGCAATCAGCCCCAGCATTTT.

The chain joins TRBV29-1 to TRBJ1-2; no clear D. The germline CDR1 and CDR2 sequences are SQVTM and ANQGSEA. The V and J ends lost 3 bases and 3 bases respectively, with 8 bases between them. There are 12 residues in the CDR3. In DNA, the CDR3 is TGCAGCGTTGAGGTCATCGACTATGGCTACACCTTC. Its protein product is CSVEVIDYGYTF.

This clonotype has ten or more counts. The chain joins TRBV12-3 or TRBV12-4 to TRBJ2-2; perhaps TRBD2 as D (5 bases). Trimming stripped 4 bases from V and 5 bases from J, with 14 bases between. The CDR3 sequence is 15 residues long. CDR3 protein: CASSSRGSGTGELFF. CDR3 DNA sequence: TGTGCCAGCAGTTCCCGAGGGTCGGGGACCGGGGAGCTGTTTTTT.

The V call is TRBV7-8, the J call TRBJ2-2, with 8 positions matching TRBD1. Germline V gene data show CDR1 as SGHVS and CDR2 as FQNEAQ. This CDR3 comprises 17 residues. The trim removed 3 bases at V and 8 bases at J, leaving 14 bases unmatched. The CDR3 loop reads CASSLAGTGPGSGELFF. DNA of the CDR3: TGTGCCAGCAGCTTGGCCGGGACAGGACCAGGCTCTGGGGAGCTGTTTTTT.

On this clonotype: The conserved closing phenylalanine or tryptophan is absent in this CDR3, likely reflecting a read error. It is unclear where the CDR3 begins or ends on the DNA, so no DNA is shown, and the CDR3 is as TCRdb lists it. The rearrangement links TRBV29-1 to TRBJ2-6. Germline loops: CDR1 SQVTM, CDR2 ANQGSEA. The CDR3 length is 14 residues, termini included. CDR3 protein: CSVEGGSGANVLVL.